The present entry profiles one T cell receptor beta chain with its context. Its matching antigen is unknown. This specimen belongs to a study of cytomegalovirus exposure and HLA in healthy donors. Notes on the study in general: In a later analysis, fewer than 20,000 TCR beta sequences were associated with HLA alleles at 0.05 false discovery rate.

Trimming cost V 1 base and J 1 base, with 10 bases left between them. The CDR3 is 15 amino acids. From germline, CDR1 is LGHNA and CDR2 YSLEER. PCR primers comprised 60 Vbeta and 13 Jbeta primers. The data were produced by immunoSEQ multiplex PCR, yet TCRdb's version contains in-frame clones alone and is incomplete. The sample lists some 190,000 clones; 82% were seen once. This rearrangement joins TRBV4-3 to TRBJ1-1, with D perhaps TRBD1 (6 bases). This sequence originates from a man aged 35 to 55 in good health and CMV-seronegative. Sequences were obtained from PBMCs. CDR3 amino acids: CASSQAVRGNTEAFF. The CDR3 DNA is TGCGCCAGCAGCCAAGCGGTCAGGGGGAACACTGAAGCTTTCTTT.